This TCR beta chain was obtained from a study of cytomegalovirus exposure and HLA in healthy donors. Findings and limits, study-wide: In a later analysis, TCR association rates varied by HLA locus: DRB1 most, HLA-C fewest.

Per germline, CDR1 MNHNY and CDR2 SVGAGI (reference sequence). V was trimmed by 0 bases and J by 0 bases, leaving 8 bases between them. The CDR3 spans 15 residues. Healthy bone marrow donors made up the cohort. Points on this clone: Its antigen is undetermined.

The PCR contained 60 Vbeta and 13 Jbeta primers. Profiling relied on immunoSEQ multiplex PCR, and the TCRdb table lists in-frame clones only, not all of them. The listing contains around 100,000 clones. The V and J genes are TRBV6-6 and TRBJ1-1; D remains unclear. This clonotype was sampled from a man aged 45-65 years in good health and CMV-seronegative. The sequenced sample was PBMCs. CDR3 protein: CASSYSKQLNTEAFF. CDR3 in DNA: TGTGCCAGCAGTTACTCGAAACAGCTGAACACTGAAGCTTTCTTT.